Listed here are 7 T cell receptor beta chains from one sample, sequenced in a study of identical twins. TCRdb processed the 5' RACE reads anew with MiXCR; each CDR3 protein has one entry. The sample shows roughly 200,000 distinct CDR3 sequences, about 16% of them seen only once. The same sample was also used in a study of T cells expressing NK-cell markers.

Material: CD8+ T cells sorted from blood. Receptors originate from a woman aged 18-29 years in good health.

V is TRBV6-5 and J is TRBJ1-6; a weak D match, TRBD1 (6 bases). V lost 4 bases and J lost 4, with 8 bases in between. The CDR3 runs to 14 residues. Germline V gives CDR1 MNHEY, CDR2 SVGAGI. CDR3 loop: CASSLDSYNSPLHF. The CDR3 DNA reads TGTGCCAGCAGTTTGGACAGTTATAATTCACCCCTCCACTTT.

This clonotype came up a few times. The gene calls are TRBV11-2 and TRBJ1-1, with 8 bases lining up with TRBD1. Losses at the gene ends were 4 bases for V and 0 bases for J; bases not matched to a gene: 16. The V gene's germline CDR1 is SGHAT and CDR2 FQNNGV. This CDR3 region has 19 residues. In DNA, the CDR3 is TGTGCCAGCAGCTCCGATACCGACCACAGGGGGAGGATGAACACTGAAGCTTTCTTT. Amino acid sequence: CASSSDTDHRGRMNTEAFF. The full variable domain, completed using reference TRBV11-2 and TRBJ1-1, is EAGVAQSPRYKIIEKRQSVAFWCNPISGHATLYWYQQILGQGPKLLIQFQNNGVVDDSQLPKDRFSAERLKGVDSTLKIQPAKLEDSAVYLCASSSDTDHRGRMNTEAFFGQGTRLTVV.

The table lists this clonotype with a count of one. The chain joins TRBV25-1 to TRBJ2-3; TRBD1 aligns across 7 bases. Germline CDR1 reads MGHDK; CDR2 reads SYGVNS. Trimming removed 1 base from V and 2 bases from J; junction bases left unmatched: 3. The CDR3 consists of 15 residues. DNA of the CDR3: TGTGCCAGCAGTGAATTTGGGACAGCCACAGATACGCAGTATTTT. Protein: CASSEFGTATDTQYF.

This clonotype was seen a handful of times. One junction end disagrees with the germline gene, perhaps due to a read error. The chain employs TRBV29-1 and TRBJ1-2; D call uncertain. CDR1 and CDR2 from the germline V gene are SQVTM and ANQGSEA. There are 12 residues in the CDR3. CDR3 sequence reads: CSAEAENYGYTF. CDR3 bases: TGCAGCGCTGAAGCCGAAAACTATGGCTACACCTTC.

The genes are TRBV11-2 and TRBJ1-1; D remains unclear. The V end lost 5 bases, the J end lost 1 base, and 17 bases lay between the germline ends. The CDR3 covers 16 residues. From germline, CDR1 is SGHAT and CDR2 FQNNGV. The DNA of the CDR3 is TGTGCCAGCAGCGGATTCCAAGGACGGGCGAACACTGAAGCTTTCTTT. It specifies CASSGFQGRANTEAFF.

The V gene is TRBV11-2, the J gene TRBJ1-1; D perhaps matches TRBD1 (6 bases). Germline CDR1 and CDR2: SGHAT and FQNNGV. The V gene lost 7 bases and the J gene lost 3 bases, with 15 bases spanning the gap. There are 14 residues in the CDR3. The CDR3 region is CASNLLAGDTEAFF. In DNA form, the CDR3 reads TGTGCCAGCAACCTACTTGCAGGGGACACTGAAGCTTTCTTT.

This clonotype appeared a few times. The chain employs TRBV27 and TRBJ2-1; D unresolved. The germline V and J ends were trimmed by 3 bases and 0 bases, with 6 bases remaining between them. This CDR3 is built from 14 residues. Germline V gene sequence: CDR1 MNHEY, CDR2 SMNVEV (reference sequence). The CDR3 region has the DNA TGTGCCAGCAGTTTTCTAGGCTCCTACAATGAGCAGTTCTTC. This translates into CASSFLGSYNEQFF.